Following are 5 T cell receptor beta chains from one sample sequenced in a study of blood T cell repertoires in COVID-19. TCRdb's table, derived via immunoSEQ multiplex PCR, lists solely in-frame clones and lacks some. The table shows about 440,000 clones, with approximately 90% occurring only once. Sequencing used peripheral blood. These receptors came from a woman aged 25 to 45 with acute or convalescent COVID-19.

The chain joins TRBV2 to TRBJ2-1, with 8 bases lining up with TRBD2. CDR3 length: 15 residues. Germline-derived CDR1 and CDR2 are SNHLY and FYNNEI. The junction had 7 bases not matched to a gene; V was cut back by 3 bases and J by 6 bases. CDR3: CASSDLAGGLNEQFF. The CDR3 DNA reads TGTGCCAGCAGTGATCTGGCGGGGGGACTCAATGAGCAGTTCTTC.

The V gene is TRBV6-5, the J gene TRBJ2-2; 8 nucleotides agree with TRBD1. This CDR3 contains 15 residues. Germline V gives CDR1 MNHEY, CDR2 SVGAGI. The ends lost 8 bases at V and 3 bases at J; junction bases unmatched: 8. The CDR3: CASLRTGFDTGELFF. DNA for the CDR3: TGTGCCAGCCTCCGGACAGGGTTCGACACCGGGGAGCTGTTTTTT.

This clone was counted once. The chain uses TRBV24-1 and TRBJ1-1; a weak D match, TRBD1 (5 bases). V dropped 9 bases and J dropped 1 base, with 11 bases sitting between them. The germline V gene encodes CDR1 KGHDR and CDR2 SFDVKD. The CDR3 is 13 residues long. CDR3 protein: CATSSGRNTEAFF. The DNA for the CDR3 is TGTGCCACCTCTTCAGGGCGGAACACTGAAGCTTTCTTT.

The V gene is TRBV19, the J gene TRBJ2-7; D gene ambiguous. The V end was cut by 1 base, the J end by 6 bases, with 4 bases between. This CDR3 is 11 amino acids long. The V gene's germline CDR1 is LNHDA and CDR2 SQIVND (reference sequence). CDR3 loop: CASSIGSEQYF. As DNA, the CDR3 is TGTGCCAGTAGTATAGGCAGCGAGCAGTACTTC.

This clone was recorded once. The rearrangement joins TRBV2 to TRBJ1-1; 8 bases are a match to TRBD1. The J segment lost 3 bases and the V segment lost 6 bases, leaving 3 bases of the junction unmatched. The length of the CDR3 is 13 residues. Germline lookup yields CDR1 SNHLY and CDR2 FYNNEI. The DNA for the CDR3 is TGTGCCAGCAGCTTGACAGGGGACACTGAAGCTTTCTTT. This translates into CASSLTGDTEAFF. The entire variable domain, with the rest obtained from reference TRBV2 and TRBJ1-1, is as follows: EPEVTQTPSHQVTQMGQEVILRCVPISNHLYFYWYRQILGQKVEFLVSFYNNEISEKSEIFDDQFSVERPDGSNFTLKIRSTKLEDSAMYFCASSLTGDTEAFFGQGTRLTVV.